Shown below are 12 T cell receptor beta chains from a single sample sequenced in a study of blood T cell repertoires in COVID-19. Profiled with immunoSEQ multiplex PCR; TCRdb holds only in-frame clones, not every one. Among 140,000 to 150,000 clones, roughly 84% were seen once, and the ten largest hold 5.8%. Sequenced input: PBMCs or T cells enriched from blood (not recorded which). The receptors derive from a woman between 50 and 59 years old who had been exposed to COVID-19.

The chain couples TRBV19 to TRBJ1-2, with D uncertain. Trimming cost V 10 bases and J 9 bases, with 21 bases left between them. The CDR3 runs to 13 residues. Germline CDR1 is LNHDA and CDR2 is SQIVND (reference sequence). Here the CDR3 reads CAMRQSLRTRYTF. CDR3 DNA sequence: TGTGCCATGAGACAATCCCTACGAACGCGCTACACCTTC.

This clone showed up just a few times. The CDR3 spells CSVAHRGNTEAFF. CDR3 DNA: TGCAGCGTTGCACACAGGGGCAATACTGAAGCTTTCTTT. The chain uses TRBV29-1 and TRBJ1-1, with 7 bases matching TRBD1. The junction had 7 bases not matched to a gene; V was cut back by 4 bases and J by 5 bases. This CDR3 is built from 13 residues. In germline, CDR1 is SQVTM, CDR2 ANQGSEA.

The V gene is TRBV30, the J gene TRBJ1-6, with 9 bases fitting TRBD1. The CDR3 has 15 amino acids. The V and J ends lost 4 bases and 2 bases, in that order; junction bases with no gene match: 3. CDR1 and CDR2 (germline): GTSNPN, SVGIG (reference sequence). In nucleotides, the CDR3 is TGTGCCTGGACGGGGACAGGGACCTATAATTCACCCCTCCACTTT. As protein: CAWTGTGTYNSPLHF.

This clone was recorded once. This sequence joins TRBV6-6 and TRBJ2-7, with D perhaps matching TRBD1 (6 bases). Germline values: CDR1 MNHNY, CDR2 SVGAGI (reference sequence). Trimming removed 2 bases at V and 4 bases at J, with 15 bases between. This CDR3 is built from 15 residues. The CDR3 protein is CASSYATGILYEQYF. The CDR3 DNA reads TGTGCCAGCAGTTACGCTACAGGGATTTTATACGAGCAGTACTTC.

The table lists this clone with a count of one. The rearrangement joins TRBV6-5 to TRBJ1-1; maybe TRBD1 (6 bases). Germline V lookup: CDR1 MNHEY, CDR2 SVGAGI. The V and J ends lost 6 bases and 4 bases respectively, with 6 bases between them. The CDR3 runs to 11 residues. The CDR3 here is CASRQGTEAFF. CDR3 coding DNA: TGTGCCAGCAGACAGGGCACTGAAGCTTTCTTT.

The chain joins TRBV19 to TRBJ2-3; TRBD2 aligns across 9 bases. Germline lookup yields CDR1 LNHDA and CDR2 SQIVND (reference sequence). The junction had 8 bases not matched to a gene; V was cut back by 8 bases and J by 5 bases. The CDR3 extends over 14 amino acids. DNA for the CDR3: TGTGCCAGTCGTAGCGGGAGTAGGGGAGATACGCAGTATTTT. Translation: CASRSGSRGDTQYF.

The chain is built from TRBV4-3 and TRBJ2-3; the match to TRBD2 covers 14 bases. With 1 base clipped from V and 3 bases from J, the junction kept 9 bases outside the gene matches. Germline V CDR1 and CDR2: LGHNA, YSLEER. This CDR3 spans 19 amino acids. The CDR3 DNA reads TGCGCCAGCAGCCAAGCCGTGGGACTAGCGGGAGTTAATACAGATACGCAGTATTTT. Its translation: CASSQAVGLAGVNTDTQYF.

The CDR3 here is CASSGTSGRASSTDTQYF. As DNA, the CDR3 is TGTGCCAGCAGTGGGACTAGCGGGAGGGCAAGTAGCACAGATACGCAGTATTTT. The chain joins TRBV28 to TRBJ2-3, with TRBD2 matching 16 bases. The CDR3 consists of 18 residues. Losses at the gene ends were 5 bases for V and 0 bases for J; bases not matched to a gene: 5. In germline, CDR1 is MDHEN, CDR2 SYDVKM.

This chain uses TRBV5-3 with TRBJ2-1; TRBD2 matches 11 bases. TRBV5-3 is given ORF status, its function remaining uncertain. J was trimmed by 7 bases and V by 4 bases; bases with no gene match: 10. The CDR3 is made up of 16 amino acids. CDR3 nucleotides: TGTGCCAGAAGCCCCCCCCTAGCGGGGGGCGAAAATGAGCAGTTCTTC. Its protein is CARSPPLAGGENEQFF.

The chain is built from TRBV7-8 and TRBJ2-7, with TRBD1 matching 7 bases. Germline V lookup: CDR1 SGHVS, CDR2 FQNEAQ. J lost 7 bases, V lost 1 base, and 10 bases had no gene match. The CDR3 sequence is 15 residues long. CDR3 protein: CASSLERQGHSEQYF. CDR3 nucleotide sequence: TGTGCCAGCAGCTTAGAACGACAGGGTCATAGTGAGCAGTACTTC.

This chain joins TRBV25-1 and TRBJ2-7; weak D call: TRBD2 (5 bases). The length of the CDR3 is 16 residues. The V gene's germline CDR1 is MGHDK and CDR2 SYGVNS. Deletions cut 1 base from V and 3 bases from J, with 16 bases between. CDR3 sequence reads: CASSEWGIGDLYEQYF. In DNA, the CDR3 is TGTGCCAGCAGTGAATGGGGAATCGGGGATCTCTACGAGCAGTACTTC.

V is TRBV7-2 and J is TRBJ2-7; TRBD2 matches at 8 bases. Germline V gene sequence: CDR1 SGHTA, CDR2 FQGNSA. The junction had 12 bases not matched to a gene; V was cut back by 2 bases and J by 0 bases. The CDR3 sequence is 18 residues long. In nucleotides, the CDR3 is TGTGCCAGCAGCTTATCTCAGCGGGAGCTTCCTGGCTCCTACGAGCAGTACTTC. Translation gives CASSLSQRELPGSYEQYF.